This T cell receptor (beta chain) was identified in a study of shared clonotypes between healthy human individuals. In the study overall: A donor's plate count was three for CD4 naive and three for CD4 memory; CD8 naive had two and CD8 memory one. Whole-study results and caveats: Generation of non-shared clonotypes was less probable than generation of clonotypes shared by all four donors. Around 5.4% of naive CD4 clonotypes were common to a handful of donors.

About this clone: The antigen remains unidentified.

The CDR3 consists of 16 residues. CDR1 is KGHSH, CDR2 LQKENI, per germline. V was shortened by 3 bases and J by 4 bases, with 15 bases between the two germline ends. Repertoires were generated with immunoSEQ multiplex PCR, while TCRdb's copy carries only in-frame clones and drops some. The sample holds a few million clones, approximately 93% seen once. This receptor was taken from a man younger than 35 in good health. Some clones in this sample may be carry-over from other donors' samples. The chain has TRBV18 and TRBJ1-4; D might be TRBD1 (6 bases). The sequenced material came from naive CD4+ T cells from PBMCs. Specified subset: CD45RA+ positively selected. CDR3 protein: CASSPLRGAFNEKLFF. For the CDR3, the DNA is TGTGCCAGCTCACCCCTCCGGGGGGCTTTTAATGAAAAACTGTTTTTT.